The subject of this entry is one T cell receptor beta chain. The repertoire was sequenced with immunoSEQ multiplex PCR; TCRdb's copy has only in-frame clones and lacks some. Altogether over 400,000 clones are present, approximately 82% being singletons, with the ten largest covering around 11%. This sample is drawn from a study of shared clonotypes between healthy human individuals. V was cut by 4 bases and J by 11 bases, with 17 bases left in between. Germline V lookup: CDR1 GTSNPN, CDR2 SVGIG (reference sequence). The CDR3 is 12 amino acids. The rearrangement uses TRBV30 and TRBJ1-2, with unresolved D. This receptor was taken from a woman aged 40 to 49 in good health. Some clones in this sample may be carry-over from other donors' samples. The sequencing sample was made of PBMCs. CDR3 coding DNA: TGTGCCTGGAATGTTCGTGCTCCGGGGTACACCTTC. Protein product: CAWNVRAPGYTF.